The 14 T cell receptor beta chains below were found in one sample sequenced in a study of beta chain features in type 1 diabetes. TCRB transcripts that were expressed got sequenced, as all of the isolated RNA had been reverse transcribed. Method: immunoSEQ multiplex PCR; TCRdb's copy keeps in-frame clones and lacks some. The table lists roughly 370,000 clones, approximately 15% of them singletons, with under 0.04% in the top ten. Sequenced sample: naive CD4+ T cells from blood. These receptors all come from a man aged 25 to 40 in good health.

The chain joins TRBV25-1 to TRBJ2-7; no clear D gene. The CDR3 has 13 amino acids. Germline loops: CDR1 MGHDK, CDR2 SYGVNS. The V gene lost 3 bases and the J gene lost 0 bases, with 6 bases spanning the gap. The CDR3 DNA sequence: TGTGCCAGCAGTGATTTGACCTCCTACGAGCAGTACGTC. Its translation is CASSDLTSYEQYV.

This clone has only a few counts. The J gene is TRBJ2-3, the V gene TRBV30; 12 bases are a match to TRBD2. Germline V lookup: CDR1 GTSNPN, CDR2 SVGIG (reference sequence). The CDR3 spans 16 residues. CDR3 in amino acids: CATKGLAGGSTDTQYF. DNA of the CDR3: TGTGCGACAAAGGGGCTAGCGGGAGGGAGCACAGATACGCAGTATTTT.

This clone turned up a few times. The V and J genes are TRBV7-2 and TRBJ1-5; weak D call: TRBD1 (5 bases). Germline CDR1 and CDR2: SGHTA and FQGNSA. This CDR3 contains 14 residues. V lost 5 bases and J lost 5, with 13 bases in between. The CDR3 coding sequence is TGTGCCAGCAGCCGACGATCGGGGCATCAGCCCCAGCATTTT. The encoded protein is CASSRRSGHQPQHF.

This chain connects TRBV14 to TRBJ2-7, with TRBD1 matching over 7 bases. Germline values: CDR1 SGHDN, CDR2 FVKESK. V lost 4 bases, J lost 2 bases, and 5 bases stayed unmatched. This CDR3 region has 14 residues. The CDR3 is CASSPTGETYEQYF. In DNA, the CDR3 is TGTGCCAGCAGCCCAACAGGGGAAACCTACGAGCAGTACTTC.

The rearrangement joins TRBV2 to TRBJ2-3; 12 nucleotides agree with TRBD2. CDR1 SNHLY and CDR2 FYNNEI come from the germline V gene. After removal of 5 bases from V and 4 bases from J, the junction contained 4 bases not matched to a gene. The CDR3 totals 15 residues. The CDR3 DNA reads TGTGCCAGCAGTCAACTAGCGGGAGGCCCAGATACGCAGTATTTT. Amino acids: CASSQLAGGPDTQYF.

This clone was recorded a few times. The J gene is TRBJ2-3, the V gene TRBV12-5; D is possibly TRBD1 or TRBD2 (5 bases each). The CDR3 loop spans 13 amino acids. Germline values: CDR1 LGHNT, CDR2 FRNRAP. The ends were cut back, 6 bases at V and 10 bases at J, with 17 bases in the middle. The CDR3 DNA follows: TGTGCTAGTGGGGCCCCCTTTCCGGGACCGCAGTATTTT. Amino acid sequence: CASGAPFPGPQYF.

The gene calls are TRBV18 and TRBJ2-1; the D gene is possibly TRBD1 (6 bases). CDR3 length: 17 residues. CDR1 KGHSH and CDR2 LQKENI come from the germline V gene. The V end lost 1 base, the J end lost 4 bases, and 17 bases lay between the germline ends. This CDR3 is CASSPRAGTKSYNEQFF. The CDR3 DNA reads TGTGCCAGCTCACCACGAGCCGGGACAAAGAGTTACAATGAGCAGTTCTTC.

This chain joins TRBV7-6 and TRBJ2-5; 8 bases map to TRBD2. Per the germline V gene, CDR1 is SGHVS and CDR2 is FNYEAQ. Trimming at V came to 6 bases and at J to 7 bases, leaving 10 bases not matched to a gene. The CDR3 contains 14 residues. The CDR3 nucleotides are TGTGCCAGCAGTAACCCTTATCGGGAGGGGACCCAGTACTTC. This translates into CASSNPYREGTQYF.

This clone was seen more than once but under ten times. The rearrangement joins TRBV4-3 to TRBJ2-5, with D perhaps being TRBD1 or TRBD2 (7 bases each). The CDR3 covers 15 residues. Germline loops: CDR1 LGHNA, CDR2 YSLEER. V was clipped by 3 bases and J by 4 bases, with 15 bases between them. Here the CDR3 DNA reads TGCGCCAGCAGCCACGCGGGACAGCGGGGAGAGACCCAGTACTTC. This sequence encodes CASSHAGQRGETQYF.

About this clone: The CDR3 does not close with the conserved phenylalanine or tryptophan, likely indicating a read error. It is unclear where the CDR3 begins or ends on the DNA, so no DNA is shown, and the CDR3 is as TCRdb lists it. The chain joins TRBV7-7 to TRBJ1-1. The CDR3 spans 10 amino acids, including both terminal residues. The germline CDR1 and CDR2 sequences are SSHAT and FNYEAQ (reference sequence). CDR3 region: CASSFESPEV.

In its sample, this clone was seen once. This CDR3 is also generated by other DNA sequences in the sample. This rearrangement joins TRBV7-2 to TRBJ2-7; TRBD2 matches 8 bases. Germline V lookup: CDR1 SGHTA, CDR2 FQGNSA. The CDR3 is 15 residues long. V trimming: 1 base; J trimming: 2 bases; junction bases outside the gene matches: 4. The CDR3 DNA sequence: TGTGCCAGCAGCTTAGTTAGCGGGGATCCCTACGAGCAGTACTTC. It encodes CASSLVSGDPYEQYF.

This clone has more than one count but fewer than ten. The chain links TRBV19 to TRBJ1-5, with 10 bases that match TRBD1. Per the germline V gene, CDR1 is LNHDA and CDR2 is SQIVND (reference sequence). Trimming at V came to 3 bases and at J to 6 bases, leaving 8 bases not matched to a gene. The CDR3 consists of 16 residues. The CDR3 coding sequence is TGTGCCAGTAGTATCCCGACAGGGGGCCTCGGTCAGCCCCAGCATTTT. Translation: CASSIPTGGLGQPQHF.

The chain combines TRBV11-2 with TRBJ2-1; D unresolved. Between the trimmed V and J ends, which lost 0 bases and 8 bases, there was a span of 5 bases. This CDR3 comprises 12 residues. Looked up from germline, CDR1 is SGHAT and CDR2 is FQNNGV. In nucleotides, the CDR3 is TGTGCCAGCAGCTTAGATAGGGATGAGCAGTTCTTC. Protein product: CASSLDRDEQFF.

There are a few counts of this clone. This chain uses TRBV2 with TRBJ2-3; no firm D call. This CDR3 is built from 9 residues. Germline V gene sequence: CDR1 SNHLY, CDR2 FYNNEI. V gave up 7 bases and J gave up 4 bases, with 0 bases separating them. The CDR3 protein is CASTDTQYF. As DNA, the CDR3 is TGTGCCAGCACAGATACGCAGTATTTT. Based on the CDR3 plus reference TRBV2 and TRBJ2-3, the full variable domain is EPEVTQTPSHQVTQMGQEVILRCVPISNHLYFYWYRQILGQKVEFLVSFYNNEISEKSEIFDDQFSVERPDGSNFTLKIRSTKLEDSAMYFCASTDTQYFGPGTRLTVL.